This T cell receptor beta chain is from a study of beta chain features in type 1 diabetes (dated by TCRdb to about 2018). In terms of the full investigation: Mean age, gender distribution, total cell number and subset yield were not different between patients and healthy donors. Regulatory and stem cell-like memory subsets were isolated from only 8 patients and roughly eight healthy donors, whereas naive and central memory subsets came from all 28 donors. In the study, TCRB repertoires of sorted circulating CD4+ T cell subsets from recently diagnosed type 1 diabetes patients were compared with those of matched healthy donors. A total of 90 million to 130 million sorted cells were examined across all samples, and a strong correlation was observed between cell number per subset and RNA yield.

General findings and caveats noted by the study authors: PCR might favor shorter templates, but patient and control samples were amplified and corrected together, so any skew would affect both groups equally. Because cDNA rather than genomic DNA was sequenced, highly expressing activated cells could have been over-represented, although no difference in activation and CD3 levels was found between groups. Naive, central memory and regulatory TCRB repertoires appeared to be more similar among patients than among healthy donors. Fewer insertions and more nucleotide deletions at VDJ recombination sites were observed in patients with type 1 diabetes, implying thymic rearrangement abnormalities. Because the HLA sub-analyses included only small numbers of individuals, any influence of HLA type on TCRB rearrangement was left unresolved. A moderate but significant shortening of TCRB CDR3 length was observed in type 1 diabetes patients in all four CD4+ subsets.

Each donor gave one peripheral blood draw, roughly 110 mL on average, collected into heparinised tubes. Naive, central memory, regulatory and stem cell-like memory CD4+ T cells were sorted on a BD FACSAria II using a panel including CD45RO, CCR7, CD25, CD127, CD95 and CD27. Purity was above 95% for every sorted population. PBMCs were separated immediately by Lymphoprep density gradient centrifugation and were stained directly, without being cultured. So that batch effects would be minimized, each experiment stained and sorted samples in pairs, pairing one healthy donor with one patient. This clone was counted between two and nine times. Its antigen is not yet known. No much larger clone exists at a distance of one base, and base qualities are not known. The High Capacity cDNA Reverse Transcription Kit was used to reverse transcribe all of the isolated RNA, meaning that expressed TCRB transcripts were what got sequenced. Deep immunoSEQ sequencing was performed on naive, central memory and regulatory T cell samples, with an average of roughly 3.3 million total reads per sample. After sorted cells were lysed in RLT buffer, RNA was extracted with DNase-treated RNeasy Micro or Mini kits, with the choice depending on cell number. To prevent cross-contamination, each cell subset was processed individually, whereas patient and healthy donor samples were processed jointly. The immunoSEQ multiplex PCR was used to amplify TCRB sequences from cDNA, generating 87-bp fragments that spanned the CDR3 region. The amplicons were sequenced using the Illumina HiSeq platform. For the original study's pipeline: Synthetic template baselines were used to correct PCR bias computationally, reads within Hamming distance 2 were collapsed together, and singletons that could not be merged were discarded. Reads were aligned to IMGT to assign V, D and J genes, CDR3 length, and insertions or deletions at six rearrangement sites. Within each subset, clonotype counts were normalized to sorted cell number, and only after that were true diversity and Gini coefficients computed with the tcR R package. The overlap coefficient, calculated on TCRB nucleotide sequences, was used to quantify repertoire sharing. TCRdb retrieved this table from immuneACCESS and kept in-frame rearrangements only. Not all clones are present; in checked studies, unresolved V genes account for under half, and no reason is known for the remainder. From that table come the V and J calls and clone size; the DNA was used to work out D and trimming. This sample comprises about 150,000 clones, 10% to 15% of them detected only once. The ten largest clones take up 1.3% of the sample.

CDR1 and CDR2, looked up from the germline V gene (reference sequence), are LNHDA and SQIVND. The V and J ends are trimmed by 3 bases and 7 bases, leaving 16 bases between them. The CDR3 has 15 amino acids, counting the end cysteine and phenylalanine. CDR3 DNA only is kept here, 45 bases in frame from base 1. Sequencing used central memory CD4+ T cells from blood. The receptor's source is a man between 18 and 29 years old with type 1 diabetes. This sequence uses TRBV19 and TRBJ2-1; TRBD1 is possibly the D segment (5 matching bases). The nucleotide sequence is given as TGTGCCAGTAGTATTGGGCAGGGTTCCCGAAATGAGCAGTTCTTC. It specifies CASSIGQGSRNEQFF.